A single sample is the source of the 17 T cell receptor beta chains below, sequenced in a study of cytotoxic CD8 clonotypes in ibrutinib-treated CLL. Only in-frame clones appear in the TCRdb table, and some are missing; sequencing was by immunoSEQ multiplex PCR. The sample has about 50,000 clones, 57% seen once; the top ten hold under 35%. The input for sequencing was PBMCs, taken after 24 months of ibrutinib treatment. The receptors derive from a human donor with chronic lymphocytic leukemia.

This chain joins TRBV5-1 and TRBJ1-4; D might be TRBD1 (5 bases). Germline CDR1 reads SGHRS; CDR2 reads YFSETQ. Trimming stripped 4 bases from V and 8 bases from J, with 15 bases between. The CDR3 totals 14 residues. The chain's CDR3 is CASSQAAGGEKLFF. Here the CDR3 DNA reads TGCGCCAGCAGCCAGGCGGCGGGGGGAGAAAAACTGTTTTTT.

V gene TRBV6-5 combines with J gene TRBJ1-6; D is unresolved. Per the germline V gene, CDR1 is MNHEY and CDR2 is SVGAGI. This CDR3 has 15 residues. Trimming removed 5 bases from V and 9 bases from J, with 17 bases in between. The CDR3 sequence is CASSKSTAIGSPLHF. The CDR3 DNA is TGTGCCAGCAGTAAGTCGACCGCCATTGGTTCACCCCTCCACTTT.

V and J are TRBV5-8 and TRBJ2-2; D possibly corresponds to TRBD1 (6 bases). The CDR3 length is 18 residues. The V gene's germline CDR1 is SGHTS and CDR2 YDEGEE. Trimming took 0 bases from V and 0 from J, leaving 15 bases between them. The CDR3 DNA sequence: TGTGCCAGCAGCTTGGGGGACACCGCGTGGACGAACACCGGGGAGCTGTTTTTT. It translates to CASSLGDTAWTNTGELFF.

The DNA for the CDR3 is TGTGCCAGTAGTATAGATCTTGACAGCCTTGAGCAGTACTTC. Residues: CASSIDLDSLEQYF. The gene calls are TRBV19 and TRBJ2-7; D perhaps matches TRBD1 (5 bases). In germline, CDR1 is LNHDA, CDR2 SQIVND (reference sequence). Trimming removed 0 bases at V and 7 bases at J, with 13 bases between. The CDR3 covers 14 residues.

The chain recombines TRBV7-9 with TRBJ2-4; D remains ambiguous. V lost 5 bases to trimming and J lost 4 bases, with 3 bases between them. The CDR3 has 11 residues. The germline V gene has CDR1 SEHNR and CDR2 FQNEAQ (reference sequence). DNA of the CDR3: TGTGCCAGCAGCGCGAAAAACATTCAGTACTTC. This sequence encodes CASSAKNIQYF.

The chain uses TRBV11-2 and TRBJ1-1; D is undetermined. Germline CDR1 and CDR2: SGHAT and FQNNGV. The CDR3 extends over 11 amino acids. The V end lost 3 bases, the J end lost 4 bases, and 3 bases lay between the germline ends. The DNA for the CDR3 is TGTGCCAGCAGCTTTGGCACTGAAGCTTTCTTT. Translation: CASSFGTEAFF.

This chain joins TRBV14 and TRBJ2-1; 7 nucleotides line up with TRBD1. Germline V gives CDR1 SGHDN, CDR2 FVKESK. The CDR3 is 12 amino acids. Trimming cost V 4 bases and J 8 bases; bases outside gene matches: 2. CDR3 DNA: TGTGCCAGCAGCCGAGACAGGGATGAGCAGTTCTTC. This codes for CASSRDRDEQFF.

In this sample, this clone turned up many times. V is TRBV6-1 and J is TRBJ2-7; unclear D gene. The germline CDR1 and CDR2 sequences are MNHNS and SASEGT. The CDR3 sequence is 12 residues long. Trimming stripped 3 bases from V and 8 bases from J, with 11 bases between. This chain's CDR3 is CASSDSLLKQYF. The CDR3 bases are TGTGCCAGCAGTGACTCGCTACTCAAGCAGTACTTC.

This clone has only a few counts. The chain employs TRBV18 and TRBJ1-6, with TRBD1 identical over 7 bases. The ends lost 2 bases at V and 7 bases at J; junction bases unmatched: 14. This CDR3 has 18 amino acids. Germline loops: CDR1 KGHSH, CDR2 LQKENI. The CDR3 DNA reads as TGTGCCAGCTCACCAGCGGACAGGTCTTTATTTCAGAATTCACCCCTCCACTTT. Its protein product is CASSPADRSLFQNSPLHF.

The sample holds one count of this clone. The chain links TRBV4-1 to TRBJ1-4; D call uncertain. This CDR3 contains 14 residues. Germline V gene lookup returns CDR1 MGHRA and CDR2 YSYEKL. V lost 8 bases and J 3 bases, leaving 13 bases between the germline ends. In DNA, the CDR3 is TGCGCCAGCTCCGGGAAGCGGGCTAATGAAAAACTGTTTTTT. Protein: CASSGKRANEKLFF.

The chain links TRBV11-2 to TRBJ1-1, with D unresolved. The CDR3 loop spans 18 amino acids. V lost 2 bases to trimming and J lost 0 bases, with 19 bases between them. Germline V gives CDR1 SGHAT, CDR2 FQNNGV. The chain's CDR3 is CASSLTVLTLTMNTEAFF. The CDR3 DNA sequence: TGTGCCAGCAGCTTAACGGTCCTCACCCTAACCATGAACACTGAAGCTTTCTTT.

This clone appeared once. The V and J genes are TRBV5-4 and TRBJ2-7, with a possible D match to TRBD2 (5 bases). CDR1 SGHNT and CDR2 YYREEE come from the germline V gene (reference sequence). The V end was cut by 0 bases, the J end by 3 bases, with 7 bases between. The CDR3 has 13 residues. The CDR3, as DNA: TGTGCCAGCAGCTTGGACGGGAACTACGAGCAGTACTTC. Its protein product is CASSLDGNYEQYF.

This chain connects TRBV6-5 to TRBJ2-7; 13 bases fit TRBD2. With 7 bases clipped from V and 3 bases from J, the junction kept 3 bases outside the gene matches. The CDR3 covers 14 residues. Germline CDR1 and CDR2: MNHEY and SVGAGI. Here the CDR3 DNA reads TGTGCCAGCAAGACTAGCGGGGGGATCTACGAGCAGTACTTC. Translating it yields CASKTSGGIYEQYF.

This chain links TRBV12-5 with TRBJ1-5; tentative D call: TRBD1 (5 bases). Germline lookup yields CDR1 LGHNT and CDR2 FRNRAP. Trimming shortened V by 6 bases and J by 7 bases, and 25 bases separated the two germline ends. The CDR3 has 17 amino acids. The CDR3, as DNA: TGTGCTAGTGGGACGACTACCTGGGTCCCCGGGGGGCAGCCCCAGCATTTT. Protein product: CASGTTTWVPGGQPQHF.

CDR3 sequence (DNA): TGTGCCAGCAGTGAAGATCAGGGGTCCCTACCTGAGCAGTACTTC. It encodes CASSEDQGSLPEQYF. V usage is TRBV6-1 and J usage is TRBJ2-7; TRBD1 is a possible D gene (6 bases). Trimming cost V 1 base and J 7 bases, with 17 bases left between them. Germline CDR1 is MNHNS and CDR2 is SASEGT. This CDR3 is 15 amino acids long.

CDR3 amino acids: CASSSGVANYGYTF. CDR3 coding DNA: TGCGCCAGCAGCTCAGGGGTCGCTAACTATGGCTACACCTTC. The V and J genes are TRBV5-1 and TRBJ1-2, with a possible D match to TRBD1 (6 bases). With 3 bases removed from V and 0 bases from J, the gap between germline ends came to 9 bases. Germline V gives CDR1 SGHRS, CDR2 YFSETQ. The CDR3 consists of 14 residues.

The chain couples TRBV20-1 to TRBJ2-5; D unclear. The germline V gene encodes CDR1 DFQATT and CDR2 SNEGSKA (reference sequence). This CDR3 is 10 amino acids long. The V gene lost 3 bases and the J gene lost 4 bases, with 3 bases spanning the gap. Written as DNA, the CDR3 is TGCAGTGCTAGTGGAGAGACCCAGTACTTC. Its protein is CSASGETQYF.